The rows below give T cell receptor beta chains drawn from one sample of a study of blood T cell repertoires in COVID-19. Measured with immunoSEQ multiplex PCR; TCRdb has only the in-frame clones, and not every one. This repertoire shows roughly 80,000 clones, approximately 90% found once; its top ten account for about 9%. Sequenced sample: peripheral blood. The source of these receptors is a human donor in a cohort sampled during active COVID-19. Both conserved end residues are trimmed from each CDR3.

J gene: TRBJ1-5
V gene: TRBV2
CDR3 length: 14
CDR3 protein: ASSAPATGGSQPQH

J gene: TRBJ2-3
V gene: TRBV7-8
CDR3 length: 18
CDR3 protein: ASSLAGTSGSRLGTDTQY

J gene: TRBJ2-3
V gene: TRBV5-1
CDR3 length: 12
CDR3 protein: ASSWTSSADTQY

J gene: TRBJ1-5
V gene: TRBV28
CDR3 length: 13
CDR3 protein: ASSFLDRVGQPQH

J gene: TRBJ2-2
V gene: TRBV7-3
CDR3 length: 15
CDR3 protein: ASSFSRDRTNTGELF

J gene: TRBJ2-2
V gene: TRBV3-1/TRBV3-2
CDR3 length: 15
CDR3 protein: ASSQEYVGGSGGELF

J gene: TRBJ1-1
V gene: TRBV5-1
CDR3 length: 14
CDR3 protein: ASSFEVQGVVTEAF

J gene: TRBJ2-2
V gene: TRBV29-1
CDR3 length: 12
CDR3 protein: SVKAGGNTGELF

J gene: TRBJ2-2
V gene: TRBV5-1
CDR3 length: 12
CDR3 protein: ASRALGANGELF

J gene: TRBJ2-7
V gene: TRBV6-2/TRBV6-3
CDR3 length: 13
CDR3 protein: ASSLHTLAGSEQY

J gene: TRBJ2-1
V gene: TRBV5-1
CDR3 length: 15
CDR3 protein: ASSFSLGGSSYNEQF